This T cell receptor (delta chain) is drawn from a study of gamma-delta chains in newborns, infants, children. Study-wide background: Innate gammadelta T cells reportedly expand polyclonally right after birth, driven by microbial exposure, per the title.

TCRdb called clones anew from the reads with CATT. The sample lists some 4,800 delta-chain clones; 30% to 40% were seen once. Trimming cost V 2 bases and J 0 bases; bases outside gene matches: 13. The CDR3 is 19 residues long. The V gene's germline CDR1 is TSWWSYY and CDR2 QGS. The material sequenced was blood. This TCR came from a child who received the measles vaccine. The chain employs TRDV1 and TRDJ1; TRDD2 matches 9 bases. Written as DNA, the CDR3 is TGTGCTCTTGGGGAATTATACCCCTTCCTACGCTTGTACACCGATAAACTCATCTTT. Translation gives CALGELYPFLRLYTDKLIF.